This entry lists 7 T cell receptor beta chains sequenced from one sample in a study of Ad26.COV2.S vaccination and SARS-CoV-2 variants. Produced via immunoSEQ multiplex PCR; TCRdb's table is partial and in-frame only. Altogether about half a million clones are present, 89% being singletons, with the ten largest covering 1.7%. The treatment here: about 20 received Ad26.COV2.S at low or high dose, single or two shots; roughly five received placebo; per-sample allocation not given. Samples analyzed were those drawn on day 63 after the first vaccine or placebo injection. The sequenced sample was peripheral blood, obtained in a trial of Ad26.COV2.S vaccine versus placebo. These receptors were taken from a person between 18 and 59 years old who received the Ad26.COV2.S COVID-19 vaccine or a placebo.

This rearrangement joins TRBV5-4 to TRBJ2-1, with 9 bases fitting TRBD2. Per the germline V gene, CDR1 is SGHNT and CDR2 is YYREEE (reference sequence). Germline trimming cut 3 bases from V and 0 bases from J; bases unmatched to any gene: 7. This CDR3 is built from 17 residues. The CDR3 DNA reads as TGTGCCAGCAGCTCTCCAGCGGGGGGAAGCTCCTACAATGAGCAGTTCTTC. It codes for CASSSPAGGSSYNEQFF.

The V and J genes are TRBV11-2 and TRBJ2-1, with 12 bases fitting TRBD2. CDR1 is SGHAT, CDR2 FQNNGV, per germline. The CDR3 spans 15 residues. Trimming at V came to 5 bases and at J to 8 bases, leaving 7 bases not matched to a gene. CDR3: CASSTSGGSTDEQFF. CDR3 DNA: TGTGCCAGCAGCACTAGCGGGGGGTCTACAGATGAGCAGTTCTTC.

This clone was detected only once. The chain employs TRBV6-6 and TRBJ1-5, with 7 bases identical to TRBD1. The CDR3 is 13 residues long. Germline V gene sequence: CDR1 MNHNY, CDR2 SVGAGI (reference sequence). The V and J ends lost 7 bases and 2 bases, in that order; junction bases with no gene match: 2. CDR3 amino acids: CASIGQGNQPQHF. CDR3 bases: TGTGCCAGCATCGGACAGGGCAATCAGCCCCAGCATTTT.

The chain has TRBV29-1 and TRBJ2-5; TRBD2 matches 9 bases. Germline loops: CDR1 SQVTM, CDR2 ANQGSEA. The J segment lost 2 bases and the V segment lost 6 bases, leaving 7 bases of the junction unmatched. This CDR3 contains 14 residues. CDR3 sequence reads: CSVAGGWGQETQYF. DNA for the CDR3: TGCAGCGTAGCGGGAGGCTGGGGGCAAGAGACCCAGTACTTC.

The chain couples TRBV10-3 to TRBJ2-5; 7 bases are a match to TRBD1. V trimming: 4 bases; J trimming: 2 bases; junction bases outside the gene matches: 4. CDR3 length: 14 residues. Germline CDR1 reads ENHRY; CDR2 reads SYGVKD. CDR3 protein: CAISALDRQETQYF. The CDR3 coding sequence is TGTGCCATCAGTGCGCTGGACAGGCAAGAGACCCAGTACTTC.

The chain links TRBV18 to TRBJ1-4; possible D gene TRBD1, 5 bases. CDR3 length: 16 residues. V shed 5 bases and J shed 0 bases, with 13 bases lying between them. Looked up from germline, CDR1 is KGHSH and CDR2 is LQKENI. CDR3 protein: CASSTTEFATNEKLFF. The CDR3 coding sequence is TGTGCCAGCTCAACGACAGAGTTTGCAACTAATGAAAAACTGTTTTTT.

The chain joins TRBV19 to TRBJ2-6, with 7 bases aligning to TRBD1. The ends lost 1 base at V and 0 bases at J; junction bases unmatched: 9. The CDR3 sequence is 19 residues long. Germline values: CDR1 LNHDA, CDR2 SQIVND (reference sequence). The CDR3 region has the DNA TGTGCCAGTAGTATAGGCTCGGGACAGACTCCCTCTGGGGCCAACGTCCTGACTTTC. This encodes CASSIGSGQTPSGANVLTF.